Listed below are T cell receptor beta chains from one sample, sequenced in a study of blood T cell repertoires in COVID-19. The table came from immunoSEQ multiplex PCR; TCRdb's copy has only in-frame clones and leaves some out. This sample has roughly 320,000 clones, with 80% to 90% found just once. The sequencing input was peripheral blood. These receptors all stem from a woman in her forties or fifties with COVID-19, enrolled during active disease. CDR3s include the opening cysteine and the closing phenylalanine or tryptophan. The D gene is left open where the match is weak. Expanded clones are given a class, and other clones once, few, many or no size at all.

j_call	clone_size	d_call	v_call	cdr3_aa	cdr3_nt
TRBJ2-1	NA	TRBD1	TRBV5-1	CASSLTGTGDLNEQFF	TGCGCCAGCAGCCTAACCGGGACAGGGGATTTGAATGAGCAGTTCTTC
TRBJ2-1	once	NA	TRBV12-3/TRBV12-4	CASSFAGRNEQFF	TGTGCCAGCAGTTTTGCAGGCCGTAATGAGCAGTTCTTC
TRBJ1-2	NA	TRBD1	TRBV19	CASAETGVRGYTF	TGTGCCAGCGCGGAGACAGGGGTTCGGGGCTACACCTTC
TRBJ2-5	NA	NA	TRBV29-1	CSVRTSQETQYF	TGCAGCGTTAGGACATCCCAAGAGACCCAGTACTTC
TRBJ2-3	NA	NA	TRBV11-2	CASSLDPGGSATDTQYF	TGTGCCAGCAGCTTAGATCCCGGGGGTAGCGCCACAGATACGCAGTATTTT
TRBJ1-1	NA	NA	TRBV19	CASVGRGNTEAFF	TGTGCCAGTGTGGGGAGGGGGAACACTGAAGCTTTCTTT
TRBJ2-2	few	NA	TRBV5-5	CASSLGAKSTGELFF	TGTGCCAGCAGCTTAGGGGCTAAGAGCACCGGGGAGCTGTTTTTT
TRBJ2-7	NA	TRBD2	TRBV6-2/TRBV6-3	CASSRTSGSRNEQYF	TGTGCCAGCAGCCGGACTAGCGGGAGTCGCAACGAGCAGTACTTC
TRBJ1-3	NA	TRBD1	TRBV9	CASSDRTGIGNTIYF	TGTGCCAGCAGCGATCGGACAGGTATCGGAAACACCATATATTTT
TRBJ2-1	NA	TRBD1	TRBV5-1	CASSSLRDRANNEQFF	TGCGCCAGCAGCTCGCTCCGGGACAGGGCGAACAATGAGCAGTTCTTC
TRBJ2-7	once	NA	TRBV7-9	CASSYGGSYEQYF	TGTGCCAGCAGCTATGGCGGCTCCTACGAGCAGTACTTC
TRBJ1-1	NA	TRBD1	TRBV3-1/TRBV3-2	CASSTPRQGSRAFF	TGTGCCAGCAGCACTCCTCGACAGGGAAGTCGAGCTTTCTTT
TRBJ2-3	NA	NA	TRBV5-4	CASSVGTLSTDTQYF	TGTGCCAGCAGCGTCGGGACTCTTAGCACAGATACGCAGTATTTT
TRBJ2-2	NA	NA	TRBV19	CASSIWAGSELELFF	TGTGCCAGTAGTATTTGGGCGGGGTCCGAGCTGGAGCTGTTTTTT
TRBJ2-3	NA	TRBD2	TRBV19	CASSIKLGLAGAVDTQYF	TGTGCCAGTAGTATTAAACTCGGACTAGCGGGAGCGGTGGATACGCAGTATTTT
TRBJ1-1	once	NA	TRBV30	CAWHGTLEAFF	TGTGCCTGGCACGGGACACTTGAAGCTTTCTTT
TRBJ2-7	NA	TRBD1	TRBV27	CASSPYPDRGEQYF	TGTGCCAGCAGTCCCTACCCTGACAGGGGCGAGCAGTACTTC
TRBJ2-1	NA	TRBD2	TRBV10-3	CAISEKVGVVAGNEQFF	TGTGCCATCAGTGAAAAGGTCGGGGTGGTAGCGGGGAATGAGCAGTTCTTC
TRBJ1-5	NA	TRBD1	TRBV6-2/TRBV6-3	CASSPQGAPNQPQHF	TGTGCCAGCAGCCCACAGGGGGCACCCAATCAGCCCCAGCATTTT
TRBJ2-5	NA	TRBD2	TRBV19	CASSRTSGRVGETQYF	TGTGCCAGTAGTAGGACTAGCGGGAGGGTGGGGGAGACCCAGTACTTC
TRBJ2-7	NA	NA	TRBV29-1	CSVEDRYRSYEQYF	TGCAGCGTTGAAGATCGGTACAGATCCTACGAGCAGTACTTC
TRBJ1-1	NA	NA	TRBV6-6	CASSYGGSNTEAFF	TGTGCCAGCAGTTATGGGGGCTCGAACACTGAAGCTTTCTTT
TRBJ1-3	NA	TRBD1	TRBV5-6	CASSLRGRVSSGNTIYF	TGTGCCAGCAGCTTGAGGGGGCGGGTAAGCTCTGGAAACACCATATATTTT
TRBJ2-5	NA	TRBD2	TRBV2	CASSRREGQETQYF	TGTGCCAGCAGTAGGCGGGAGGGCCAAGAGACCCAGTACTTC
TRBJ2-3	NA	TRBD2	TRBV6-4	CASSAGGEPLNTQYF	TGTGCCAGCAGTGCGGGGGGAGAACCTTTGAATACGCAGTATTTT
TRBJ2-7	NA	TRBD2	TRBV7-2	CASSPQPSGLSYEQYF	TGTGCCAGCAGCCCGCAACCTAGCGGCCTCTCCTACGAGCAGTACTTC
TRBJ1-2	NA	NA	TRBV19	CASSISGTTYGYTF	TGTGCCAGTAGTATTAGCGGGACCACCTATGGCTACACCTTC
TRBJ2-3	NA	TRBD2	TRBV14	CASSQDRGSGRGTDTQYF	TGTGCCAGCAGCCAAGATCGGGGTAGCGGGAGAGGCACAGATACGCAGTATTTT
TRBJ1-5	few	NA	TRBV19	CASTRDWNQPQHF	TGTGCCAGTACCAGAGACTGGAATCAGCCCCAGCATTTT
TRBJ1-1	NA	NA	TRBV12-3/TRBV12-4	CASREQGAAFF	TGTGCCAGCAGAGAACAGGGAGCAGCTTTCTTT
TRBJ2-2	NA	NA	TRBV30	CAWPGGPRNGELFF	TGTGCCTGGCCCGGAGGGCCAAGGAACGGGGAGCTGTTTTTT
TRBJ2-3	NA	TRBD2	TRBV5-1	CASSISSGSPDTQYF	TGCGCCAGCAGCATCTCTAGCGGGAGCCCAGATACGCAGTATTTT
TRBJ2-7	NA	TRBD2	TRBV6-6	CASSYSIAGPTGEQYF	TGTGCCAGCAGTTACTCGATAGCGGGCCCGACGGGCGAGCAGTACTTC
TRBJ2-1	NA	TRBD2	TRBV6-2/TRBV6-3	CASSLGLAGAEQFF	TGTGCCAGCAGTTTGGGACTAGCGGGGGCAGAGCAGTTCTTC
TRBJ2-1	once	TRBD2	TRBV7-2	CASSKGLAGVYNEQFF	TGTGCCAGCAGCAAAGGACTAGCGGGAGTCTACAATGAGCAGTTCTTC
TRBJ2-7	NA	TRBD1	TRBV7-9	CASTPGGGVYEQYF	TGTGCCAGCACCCCAGGGGGTGGGGTCTACGAGCAGTACTTC